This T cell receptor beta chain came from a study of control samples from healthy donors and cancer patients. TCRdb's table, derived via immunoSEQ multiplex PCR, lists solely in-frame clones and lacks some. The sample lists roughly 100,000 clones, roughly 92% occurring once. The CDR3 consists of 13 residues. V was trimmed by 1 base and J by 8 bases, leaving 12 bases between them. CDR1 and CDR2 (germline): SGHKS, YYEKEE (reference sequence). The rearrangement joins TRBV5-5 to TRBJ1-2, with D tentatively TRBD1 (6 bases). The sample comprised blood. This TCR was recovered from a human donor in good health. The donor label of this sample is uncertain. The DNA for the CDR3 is TGTGCCAGCAGCTTGCAGGAGGGGGGGGGCTACACCTTC. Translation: CASSLQEGGGYTF.